One and the same sample provided the 21 T cell receptor beta chains below, sequenced in a study of spatial heterogeneity in lung cancer. Study-wide findings and caveats: Tracking of tumor mutation counts was seen in expanded intratumoral alpha and beta TCR counts.

The sample's time point: sample taken at primary tumor resection. No antigens are known for them. TCRdb re-called the 5' RACE reads through MiXCR, storing one row per CDR3 protein. In the table there are 100,000 to 110,000 distinct CDR3 sequences, roughly 4.5% of which are singletons. Sequencing was performed on lung tumor tissue, taken at surgery. The source is a male donor with early-stage non-small cell lung cancer.

This clonotype showed up many times. The chain uses TRBV2 and TRBJ1-3; TRBD1 aligns across 10 bases. The J segment lost 0 bases and the V segment lost 5 bases, leaving 13 bases of the junction unmatched. CDR1 is SNHLY and CDR2 is FYNNEI in the germline V gene. This CDR3 comprises 19 residues. Here the CDR3 DNA reads TGTGCCAGCAGTTTACGGGACAGGGGAAATGGGACCTCTGGAAACACCATATATTTT. Amino acids: CASSLRDRGNGTSGNTIYF.

This clonotype was counted many times. J is TRBJ2-1 and V is TRBV12-3 or TRBV12-4; TRBD2 aligns across 9 bases. This CDR3 comprises 16 residues. V lost 3 bases and J lost 6; bases outside the gene matches: 9. The CDR3 loop is CASSFSLAGSINEQFF. The CDR3 bases are TGTGCCAGCAGTTTTAGTCTAGCGGGGTCCATCAATGAGCAGTTCTTC.

This clonotype was counted many times. The chain couples TRBV12-3 or TRBV12-4 to TRBJ2-5; D remains unclear. Between the trimmed V and J ends, which lost 3 bases and 2 bases, there was a span of 7 bases. The CDR3 totals 13 residues. The CDR3 DNA sequence: TGTGCCAGCAGTTTCGCCCCTCAAGAGACCCAGTACTTC. Translation: CASSFAPQETQYF.

In its sample, this clonotype was seen many times. Here the CDR3 DNA reads TGTGCCAGCACCCTACGGGACAGCCGACAGCCCCAGCATTTT. The encoded protein is CASTLRDSRQPQHF. The chain links TRBV12-3 or TRBV12-4 to TRBJ1-5; 7 bases map to TRBD1. The CDR3 is 14 amino acids. Trimming removed 7 bases from V and 7 bases from J; junction bases left unmatched: 10.

This clonotype has only a few counts. V and J are TRBV2 and TRBJ2-6; D is perhaps TRBD2 (5 bases). CDR1 is SNHLY and CDR2 is FYNNEI in the germline V gene. V lost 5 bases and J lost 0, with 14 bases in between. CDR3 length: 17 amino acids. The CDR3 DNA reads TGTGCCAGCAGTCCAGCGGCCGCCAGCTCTGGGGCCAACGTCCTGACTTTC. The encoded protein is CASSPAAASSGANVLTF.

This rearrangement joins TRBV28 to TRBJ1-2; D remains ambiguous. From germline, CDR1 is MDHEN and CDR2 SYDVKM. The CDR3 consists of 15 residues. Trimming pared 5 bases from V and 1 base from J, leaving 14 bases between. In DNA form, the CDR3 reads TGTGCCAGCAGTGTTTCGGCAGGCGGTAACTATGGCTACACCTTC. Amino acid sequence: CASSVSAGGNYGYTF.

This clonotype was recorded many times. The J gene is TRBJ2-1, the V gene TRBV13; maybe TRBD2 (7 bases). Germline CDR1 PRHDT, CDR2 FYEKMQ (reference sequence). With 4 bases removed from V and 7 bases from J, the gap between germline ends came to 29 bases. The CDR3 is 19 residues long. CDR3 sequence reads: CASSSSPQGLAVEVNEQFF. The CDR3 DNA reads as TGTGCCAGCAGCTCCTCACCCCAGGGGCTAGCGGTAGAGGTGAATGAGCAGTTCTTC.

This clonotype was recorded many times. The V and J genes are TRBV4-1 and TRBJ1-1; 10 nucleotides align to TRBD1. CDR3 size: 18 residues. Germline-derived CDR1 and CDR2 are MGHRA and YSYEKL. Trimming took 0 bases from V and 4 from J; bases not matched to a gene: 11. The CDR3 protein is CASSQDRQGAGWGTEAFF. The CDR3 DNA reads TGCGCCAGCAGCCAAGATAGACAGGGGGCCGGTTGGGGCACTGAAGCTTTCTTT.

There are many counts of this clonotype. The V gene is TRBV2, the J gene TRBJ1-1, with a possible D match to TRBD1 (6 bases). V was pared by 6 bases and J by 10 bases, with 15 bases between. Germline CDR1 and CDR2: SNHLY and FYNNEI. There are 12 residues in the CDR3. The CDR3 coding sequence is TGTGCCAGCAGCAGGGAAGGGGGGGGAGCTTTCTTT. It specifies CASSREGGGAFF.

This clonotype was recorded many times. The chain combines TRBV2 with TRBJ2-4; D gene uncertain. Trimming took off 4 bases at V and 1 base at J, with 5 bases between the two ends. Germline assignment: CDR1 SNHLY and CDR2 FYNNEI. The CDR3 runs 13 residues. The CDR3 is CASSGRAKNIQYF. Written as DNA, the CDR3 is TGTGCCAGCAGTGGCCGCGCCAAAAACATTCAGTACTTC. The entire variable domain, with the rest obtained from reference TRBV2 and TRBJ2-4, is as follows: EPEVTQTPSHQVTQMGQEVILRCVPISNHLYFYWYRQILGQKVEFLVSFYNNEISEKSEIFDDQFSVERPDGSNFTLKIRSTKLEDSAMYFCASSGRAKNIQYFGAGTRLSVL.

Concerning this clonotype: This may stem from a read error, because a much larger clone lies one nucleotide away. This chain joins TRBV7-2 and TRBJ1-1, with D perhaps TRBD1 (6 bases). The CDR3 consists of 15 residues. Germline V gives CDR1 SGHTA, CDR2 FQGNSA. The CDR3 here is CASSLAQGRKTAAFF. The CDR3 DNA reads as TGTGCCAGCAGCTTAGCCCAGGGGAGGAAAACTGCAGCTTTCTTT.

This clonotype was seen ten or more times. This chain uses TRBV28 with TRBJ1-4, with D tentatively TRBD1 (5 bases). Germline values: CDR1 MDHEN, CDR2 SYDVKM. The CDR3 is 21 residues long. V was trimmed by 4 bases and J by 1 base, leaving 28 bases between them. The DNA of the CDR3 is TGTGCCAGCAGTTGGAGTCTGATACAGGAAGCCCGAAAAAGAACTAATGAAAAACTGTTTTTT. Translated, it gives CASSWSLIQEARKRTNEKLFF.

This clonotype showed up just a few times. The rearrangement links TRBV29-1 to TRBJ2-1; TRBD1 matches 8 bases. This CDR3 region has 14 residues. Germline trimming cut 4 bases from V and 9 bases from J; bases unmatched to any gene: 11. Germline V CDR1 and CDR2: SQVTM, ANQGSEA. The CDR3 region is CSVVQTGGGGEQFF. DNA for the CDR3: TGCAGCGTTGTCCAAACAGGGGGAGGAGGTGAGCAGTTCTTC.

This chain uses TRBV20-1 with TRBJ2-2, with TRBD2 as a possible D gene (6 bases). Germline V CDR1 and CDR2: DFQATT, SNEGSKA (reference sequence). V was cut by 1 base and J by 3 bases, with 9 bases left in between. The CDR3 length is 14 residues. CDR3 coding DNA: TGCAGTGCTAGAGGAGCGGGTGACACCGGGGAGCTGTTTTTT. Its translation is CSARGAGDTGELFF.

Many counts were recorded for this clonotype. The chain links TRBV6-6 to TRBJ2-5; D remains ambiguous. V shed 0 bases and J shed 8 bases, with 13 bases lying between them. CDR1 is MNHNY and CDR2 is SVGAGI in the germline V gene (reference sequence). This CDR3 contains 14 residues. CDR3 amino acids: CASSYSQKMSTQYF. The CDR3 DNA reads TGTGCCAGCAGTTACTCTCAGAAGATGAGTACCCAGTACTTC.

The rearrangement uses TRBV28 and TRBJ2-1; D gene uncertain. V lost 5 bases to trimming and J lost 9 bases, with 23 bases between them. This CDR3 comprises 16 residues. The germline V gene encodes CDR1 MDHEN and CDR2 SYDVKM. CDR3 sequence (DNA): TGTGCCAGCAGTACTCAATACCGGGTCCCAGACGGTGAGCAGTTCTTC. It encodes CASSTQYRVPDGEQFF.

Ten or more counts support this clonotype. The chain combines TRBV12-3 or TRBV12-4 with TRBJ2-7; TRBD1 might be the D (5 bases). V was trimmed by 3 bases and J by 9 bases, leaving 18 bases between them. The CDR3 length is 14 residues. CDR3 coding DNA: TGTGCCAGCAGTTTGGGGCAGCAAGATACTTGGCAGTACTTC. This gives the protein CASSLGQQDTWQYF.

This clonotype has more than one count but fewer than ten. This sequence joins TRBV7-7 and TRBJ1-4; D remains ambiguous. Germline V gene data show CDR1 as SSHAT and CDR2 as FNYEAQ (reference sequence). The CDR3 runs 13 residues. V lost 0 bases and J lost 6, with 5 bases in between. The CDR3 loop is CASSLAPDEKLFF. For the CDR3, the DNA is TGTGCCAGCAGCTTAGCCCCGGATGAAAAACTGTTTTTT.

This clonotype was counted many times. The chain carries TRBV5-1 and TRBJ2-3; D remains ambiguous. CDR3 length: 14 amino acids. The germline gives CDR1 SGHRS, CDR2 YFSETQ. V was trimmed by 3 bases and J by 3 bases, leaving 11 bases between them. The DNA of the CDR3 is TGCGCCAGCAGCTGGGATAAGGATACAGATACGCAGTATTTT. Translating gives CASSWDKDTDTQYF.

This clonotype was counted a few times. The gene calls are TRBV20-1 and TRBJ1-1; D not resolved. The CDR3 length is 13 residues. Germline V gene lookup returns CDR1 DFQATT and CDR2 SNEGSKA (reference sequence). The V end lost 3 bases, the J end lost 3 bases, and 11 bases lay between the germline ends. CDR3 sequence reads: CSASAGFDTEAFF. CDR3 nucleotide sequence: TGCAGTGCTAGCGCTGGGTTCGACACTGAAGCTTTCTTT.

This clonotype has ten or more counts. CDR3 coding DNA: TGTGCCAGCAGTTTCGGCGGGGCTGGGGCCAACGTCCTGACTTTC. Its translation is CASSFGGAGANVLTF. This sequence joins TRBV28 and TRBJ2-6; possible D gene TRBD2, 6 bases. The CDR3 runs to 15 residues. Germline values: CDR1 MDHEN, CDR2 SYDVKM. Trimming took off 3 bases at V and 2 bases at J, with 8 bases between the two ends.